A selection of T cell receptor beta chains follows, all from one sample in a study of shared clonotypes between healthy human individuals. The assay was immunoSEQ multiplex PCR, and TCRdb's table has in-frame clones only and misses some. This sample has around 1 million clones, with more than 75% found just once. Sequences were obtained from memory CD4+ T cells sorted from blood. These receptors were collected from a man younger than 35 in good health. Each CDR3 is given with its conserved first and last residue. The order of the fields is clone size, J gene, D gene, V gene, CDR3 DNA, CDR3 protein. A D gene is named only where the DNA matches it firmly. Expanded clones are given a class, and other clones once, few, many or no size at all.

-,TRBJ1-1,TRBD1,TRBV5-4,TGTGCCAGCAGCTTGACAGGGGGCTACACTGAAGCTTTCTTT,CASSLTGGYTEAFF
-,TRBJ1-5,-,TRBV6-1,TGTGCCAGCAGTGAAGCAGGAATGGGGGGTAATCAGCCCCAGCATTTT,CASSEAGMGGNQPQHF
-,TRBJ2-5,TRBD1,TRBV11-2,TGTGCCAGCAGCCCCGAGACAGGGGTAGGGGAGACCCAGTACTTC,CASSPETGVGETQYF
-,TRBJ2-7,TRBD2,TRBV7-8,TGTGCCAGCAGCCTGAGCGGGGGGGTTGGCGAGCAGTACTTC,CASSLSGGVGEQYF
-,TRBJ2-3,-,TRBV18,TGTGCCAGCTCACCGACAGTGACAGATACGCAGTATTTT,CASSPTVTDTQYF
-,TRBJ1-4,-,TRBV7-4,TGTGCCAGCTGCCTTCAACGGCCAAGGGGGGGTGAAAAACTGTTTTTT,CASCLQRPRGGEKLFF
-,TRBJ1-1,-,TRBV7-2,TGTGCCAGCAGCCTCGACAGTAACACTGAAGCTTTCTTT,CASSLDSNTEAFF
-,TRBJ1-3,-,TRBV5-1,TGCGCCAGCAGCTTGGGTGAAAATAGAAACACCATATATTTT,CASSLGENRNTIYF
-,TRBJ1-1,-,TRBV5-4,TGTGCCAGCAGCTCCGGGGGGGGGCAACTGAGTGAAGCTTTCTTT,CASSSGGGQLSEAFF
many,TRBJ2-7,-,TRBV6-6,TGTGCCAGCAGTTACACCGGAGGGGGGGTTCAGTACTTC,CASSYTGGGVQYF
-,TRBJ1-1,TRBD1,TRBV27,TGTGCCAGCAGTTTTACCAACAGGGGTGGCACTGAAGCTTTCTTT,CASSFTNRGGTEAFF
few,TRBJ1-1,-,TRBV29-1,TGCAGCGTTGAGGGGACGGGGGCGGACACTGAAGCTTTCTTT,CSVEGTGADTEAFF
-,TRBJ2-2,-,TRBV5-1,TGCGCCAGCAGCTTGGACCCAACCGGGGAGCTGTTTTTT,CASSLDPTGELFF
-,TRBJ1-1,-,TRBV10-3,TGTGCCCTACGGAGGGGGTCGTCCACTGAAGCTTTCTTT,CALRRGSSTEAFF
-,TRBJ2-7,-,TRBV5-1,TGCGCCAGCAGCTCCGGCAACTTTCCCTACGAGCAGTACTTC,CASSSGNFPYEQYF
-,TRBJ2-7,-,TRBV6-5,TGTGCCAGCAGTTACTCGAGTAAGAGCAACGAGCAGTACTTC,CASSYSSKSNEQYF
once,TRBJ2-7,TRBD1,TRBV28,TGTGCCAGCAGTTCCACAGGGACAGGGTCCTACGAGCAGTACTTC,CASSSTGTGSYEQYF
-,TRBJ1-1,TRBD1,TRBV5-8,TGTGCCAGCAGCTTAATGTACAGGGGCACTGAAGCTTTCTTT,CASSLMYRGTEAFF
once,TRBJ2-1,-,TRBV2,TGTGCCAGCAAGGCGGGGAGTAACAATGAGCAGTTCTTC,CASKAGSNNEQFF
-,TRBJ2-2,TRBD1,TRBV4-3,TGCGCCAGCAGCCCGGGACAGCTCAACACCGGGGAGCTGTTTTTT,CASSPGQLNTGELFF
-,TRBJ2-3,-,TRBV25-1,TGTGCCAGCAGTGAGCTGCGGGGGGACAGCGCAGATACGCAGTATTTT,CASSELRGDSADTQYF
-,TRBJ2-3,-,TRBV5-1,TGCGCCAGCACCTCCTGGGGGAGCGGCACAGATACGCAGTATTTT,CASTSWGSGTDTQYF
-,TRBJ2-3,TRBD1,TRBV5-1,TGCGCCAGCAGCGCTACTCTCGGACAGGCAGATACGCAGTATTTT,CASSATLGQADTQYF
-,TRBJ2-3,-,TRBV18,TGTGCCAGCTCACCCCGGGAAGATACGCAGTATTTT,CASSPREDTQYF
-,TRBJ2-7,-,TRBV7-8,TGTGCCAGCAGCTTAAGAGAAGGGAGCTCCTACGAGCAGTACTTC,CASSLREGSSYEQYF
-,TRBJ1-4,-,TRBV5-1,TGCGCCAGCAGCTTGACCCCGGTCGCAACTAATGAAAAACTGTTTTTT,CASSLTPVATNEKLFF
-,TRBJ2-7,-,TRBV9,TGTGCCAGCAGCGCCTCCGGGACAGCGGGCTACGAGCAGTACTTC,CASSASGTAGYEQYF
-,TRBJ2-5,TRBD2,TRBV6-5,TGTGCCAGCAGAAAGACAGCGGGAGCGGAGACCCAGTACTTC,CASRKTAGAETQYF
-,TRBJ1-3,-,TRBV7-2,TGTGCCAGCAGCTTAGGCCCGGTCTCTGGAAACACCATATATTTT,CASSLGPVSGNTIYF
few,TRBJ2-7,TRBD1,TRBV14,TGTGCCAGCAGGGTTTCAGGGGGCCGGACCTACGAGCAGTACTTC,CASRVSGGRTYEQYF
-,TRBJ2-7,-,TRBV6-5,TGTGCCAGCAGTTACTCGAGGGACGAGCAGTACTTC,CASSYSRDEQYF
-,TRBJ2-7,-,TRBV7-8,TGTGCCAGCAGCCCAGGGTCTTGGGGCGAGCAGTACTTC,CASSPGSWGEQYF
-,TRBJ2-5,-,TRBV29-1,TGCAGCGTCGAATACGGGACGTCTAAAGAGACCCAGTACTTC,CSVEYGTSKETQYF
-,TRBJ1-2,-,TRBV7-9,TGTGCCAGCAGCCCCAATCGACAGGCAAACTATGGCTACACCTTC,CASSPNRQANYGYTF
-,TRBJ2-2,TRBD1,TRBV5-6,TGTGCCAGCAGCTTGGGGGACAGGGCTAGCACCGGGGAGCTGTTTTTT,CASSLGDRASTGELFF
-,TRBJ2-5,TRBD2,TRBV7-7,TGTGCTAGCAGCGAGGGACTAGTCGGGCAAGAGACCCAGTACTTC,CASSEGLVGQETQYF
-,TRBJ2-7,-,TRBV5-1,TGCGCCAGCAGCCGGGATTTCTACGAGCAGTACTTC,CASSRDFYEQYF